The 25 T cell receptor beta chains below come from one sample, sequenced in a study of T cell repertoires in cytomegalovirus infection. No antigens are known for them. Each CDR3 protein is one row after TCRdb ran MiXCR on the reads. The sample records about 310,000 distinct CDR3 sequences, 20% to 25% being singletons. Sequences were derived from cultured PBMCs, sampled from culture after CMV antigen stimulation. The receptors were gathered from a human donor in good health (CMV status not recorded). Some clones in this sample may be carry-over from other donors' samples.

CDR3 protein: CASSYSSSGRTRNEQFF. DNA for the CDR3: TGTGCCAGCAGTTACTCATCTAGCGGGAGAACTCGGAATGAGCAGTTCTTC. V usage is TRBV6-6 and J usage is TRBJ2-1; 10 bases are shared with TRBD2. Trimming cost V 0 bases and J 7 bases; bases outside gene matches: 9. Germline assignment: CDR1 MNHNY and CDR2 SVGAGI (reference sequence). The CDR3 runs 17 residues.

V usage is TRBV12-3 or TRBV12-4 and J usage is TRBJ1-2, with D tentatively TRBD1 (5 bases). The ends were cut back, 5 bases at V and 2 bases at J, with 9 bases in the middle. The CDR3 is 13 amino acids. In nucleotides, the CDR3 is TGTGCCAGCAGTGAACCAGGGAACTATGGCTACACCTTC. It codes for CASSEPGNYGYTF.

The rearrangement joins TRBV6-4 to TRBJ2-3; no definite D call. This CDR3 has 13 amino acids. V gave up 6 bases and J gave up 3 bases, with 10 bases separating them. Germline V gene data show CDR1 as MRHNA and CDR2 as SNTAGT. CDR3 nucleotides: TGTGCCAGCAGGGCGGCAATGACAGATACGCAGTATTTT. It specifies CASRAAMTDTQYF.

This clonotype has a single count. V and J are TRBV5-4 and TRBJ2-1; 10 bases agree with TRBD1. The germline V gene has CDR1 SGHNT and CDR2 YYREEE (reference sequence). V lost 2 bases and J lost 4; bases outside the gene matches: 3. The CDR3 covers 15 residues. CDR3 in amino acids: CASSFRTGGYNEQFF. The CDR3, as DNA: TGTGCCAGCAGCTTTAGGACAGGGGGATACAATGAGCAGTTCTTC. Full variable domain (remainder filled in from reference TRBV5-4 and TRBJ2-1): ETGVTQSPTHLIKTRGQQVTLRCSSQSGHNTVSWYQQALGQGPQFIFQYYREEENGRGNFPPRFSGLQFPNYSSELNVNALELDDSALYLCASSFRTGGYNEQFFGPGTRLTVL.

Many counts were recorded for this clonotype. V gene TRBV12-3 or TRBV12-4 combines with J gene TRBJ2-7; TRBD1 aligns across 9 bases. CDR3 length: 14 residues. The V gene end was trimmed by 3 bases and the J gene end by 3 bases; junction bases not matched to a gene: 3. The DNA of the CDR3 is TGTGCCAGCAGTTTGACAGGGGGTCTCTACGAGCAGTACGTC. It specifies CASSLTGGLYEQYV.

This clonotype showed up just a few times. The V call is TRBV5-1, the J call TRBJ2-2, with 11 bases aligning to TRBD1. Per the germline V gene, CDR1 is SGHRS and CDR2 is YFSETQ. The V and J ends lost 4 bases and 5 bases, in that order; junction bases with no gene match: 1. The length of the CDR3 is 14 residues. In DNA, the CDR3 is TGCGCCAGCAGCCGGGACAGGGGGACCGGGGAGCTGTTTTTT. This sequence encodes CASSRDRGTGELFF.

The chain recombines TRBV29-1 with TRBJ1-1; D ambiguous. Trimming stripped 4 bases from V and 4 bases from J, with 16 bases between. There are 14 residues in the CDR3. Germline CDR1 and CDR2: SQVTM and ANQGSEA. The CDR3 sequence: CSVVGLPGTTEAFF. CDR3 DNA sequence: TGCAGCGTTGTGGGTCTTCCCGGCACCACTGAAGCTTTCTTT.

This clonotype was recorded many times. The CDR3 is CASSLLAGGNTGELFF. The CDR3 nucleotides are TGTGCCAGCAGCTTACTAGCGGGAGGGAACACCGGGGAGCTGTTTTTT. This rearrangement joins TRBV7-6 to TRBJ2-2, with TRBD2 matching 11 bases. The CDR3 is 16 amino acids. Germline lookup yields CDR1 SGHVS and CDR2 FNYEAQ. Trimming took 2 bases from V and 1 from J; bases not matched to a gene: 0.

This clonotype has at least ten counts. The rearrangement links TRBV7-2 to TRBJ2-2; no clear D gene. Germline loops: CDR1 SGHTA, CDR2 FQGNSA. V dropped 2 bases and J dropped 6 bases, with 16 bases sitting between them. The CDR3 contains 16 residues. Here the CDR3 DNA reads TGTGCCAGCAGCTTAACCGCCGCCACCCTCCCCGGGGAGCTGTTTTTT. Translation gives CASSLTAATLPGELFF.

As to this clonotype: The junction and the germline gene differ at one end; a read error may be behind it. CDR3 sequence reads: CAISESKQSSYNEQLF. In DNA, the CDR3 is TGTGCCATCAGTGAGTCGAAGCAAAGCTCCTACAATGAGCAGTTATTC. This chain links TRBV10-3 with TRBJ2-1, with D unresolved. There are 16 residues in the CDR3. Per germline, CDR1 ENHRY and CDR2 SYGVKD.

V usage is TRBV29-1 and J usage is TRBJ2-7; D is undetermined. This CDR3 region has 12 residues. Germline V gives CDR1 SQVTM, CDR2 ANQGSEA. V dropped 2 bases and J dropped 1 base, with 6 bases sitting between them. The CDR3 protein is CSVELHSYEQYV. The CDR3 region has the DNA TGCAGCGTTGAACTCCATTCCTACGAGCAGTACGTC.

The V gene is TRBV5-4, the J gene TRBJ2-4, with TRBD1 identical over 9 bases. Germline V gene lookup returns CDR1 SGHNT and CDR2 YYREEE (reference sequence). The CDR3 is 16 residues long. With 4 bases clipped from V and 2 bases from J, the junction kept 7 bases outside the gene matches. CDR3 in amino acids: CASSIGQGSSKNIQYF. The CDR3 DNA follows: TGTGCCAGCAGCATAGGACAGGGGAGCTCCAAAAACATTCAGTACTTC.

V is TRBV4-3 and J is TRBJ1-4, with no clear D. Per germline, CDR1 LGHNA and CDR2 YSLEER. V dropped 0 bases and J dropped 6 bases, with 20 bases sitting between them. The CDR3 covers 18 residues. The CDR3 region has the DNA TGCGCCAGCAGCCAAGATGGGTATGGTGAACAGACCTATGAAAAACTGTTTTTT. It specifies CASSQDGYGEQTYEKLFF.

This clonotype was detected only a few times. This chain joins TRBV18 and TRBJ2-7; D is undetermined. Trimming took 1 base from V and 5 from J, leaving 18 bases between them. The germline V gene has CDR1 KGHSH and CDR2 LQKENI. The CDR3 runs to 16 residues. As DNA, the CDR3 is TGTGCCAGCTCACCACAGGAGATGGTATTATTCGACGAGCAGTACTTC. Amino acid sequence: CASSPQEMVLFDEQYF.

The chain links TRBV19 to TRBJ2-1, with D possibly TRBD2 on 6 matching bases. In germline, CDR1 is LNHDA, CDR2 SQIVND (reference sequence). The V end was cut by 6 bases, the J end by 0 bases, with 12 bases between. The CDR3 runs 15 residues. This CDR3 reads CASSPQRVSYNEQFF. The CDR3 coding sequence is TGTGCCAGTAGCCCCCAGCGGGTCTCCTACAATGAGCAGTTCTTC.

The rearrangement joins TRBV5-1 to TRBJ1-2, with no clear D. Per germline, CDR1 SGHRS and CDR2 YFSETQ. V lost 0 bases and J lost 3, with 9 bases in between. CDR3 size: 14 residues. In DNA, the CDR3 is TGCGCCAGCAGCTTGGAAGTTGGTGACTATGGCTACACCTTC. It is translated as CASSLEVGDYGYTF. The full variable domain, with the rest looked up from reference TRBV5-1 and TRBJ1-2, is KAGVTQTPRYLIKTRGQQVTLSCSPISGHRSVSWYQQTPGQGLQFLFEYFSETQRNKGNFPGRFSGRQFSNSRSEMNVSTLELGDSALYLCASSLEVGDYGYTFGSGTRLTVV.

In this sample, this clonotype turned up many times. The chain recombines TRBV4-1 with TRBJ2-1, with TRBD2 identical over 13 bases. The length of the CDR3 is 15 residues. Germline V CDR1 and CDR2: MGHRA, YSYEKL. After removal of 1 base from V and 7 bases from J, the junction contained 1 base not matched to a gene. The CDR3: CASSQGTSGRNEQFF. Written as DNA, the CDR3 is TGCGCCAGCAGCCAAGGGACTAGCGGGAGAAATGAGCAGTTCTTC.

The sample holds many counts of this clonotype. This chain joins TRBV7-2 and TRBJ2-7; perhaps TRBD2 as D (7 bases). Germline-derived CDR1 and CDR2 are SGHTA and FQGNSA. The CDR3 has 17 residues. V was trimmed by 5 bases and J by 3 bases, leaving 23 bases between them. The DNA of the CDR3 is TGTGCCAGCAGCGACACCCCAACGAGGGGGGGCGGCTACGAGCAGTACTTC. Translation: CASSDTPTRGGGYEQYF. The full variable domain, its missing parts supplied by reference TRBV7-2 and TRBJ2-7, is GAGVSQSPSNKVTEKGKDVELRCDPISGHTALYWYRQSLGQGLEFLIYFQGNSAPDKSGLPSDRFSAERTGGSVSTLTIQRTQQEDSAVYLCASSDTPTRGGGYEQYFGPGTRLTVT.

The chain recombines TRBV6-5 with TRBJ2-6; D not certain. Germline-derived CDR1 and CDR2 are MNHEY and SVGAGI. The CDR3 length is 16 residues. The V gene lost 2 bases and the J gene lost 0 bases, with 8 bases spanning the gap. Here the CDR3 DNA reads TGTGCCAGCAGTTACGAGGCCCGCTCTGGGGCCAACGTCCTGACTTTC. Protein sequence: CASSYEARSGANVLTF.

This clonotype was detected only a few times. The chain joins TRBV7-2 to TRBJ2-2; the match to TRBD2 covers 8 bases. Germline trimming cut 3 bases from V and 2 bases from J; bases unmatched to any gene: 14. CDR3 length: 19 residues. Germline V gives CDR1 SGHTA, CDR2 FQGNSA. CDR3 DNA: TGTGCCAGCAGCTTCGGGTGGGCGGGAGGAATTGTTAACACCGGGGAGCTGTTTTTT. The encoded protein is CASSFGWAGGIVNTGELFF.

CDR3 DNA: TGTGCCAGCAGCTTAGCGCTTGGCTCCTTTTACGAGCAGTACTTC. It yields the protein CASSLALGSFYEQYF. The chain combines TRBV7-8 with TRBJ2-7; D unclear. In germline, CDR1 is SGHVS, CDR2 FQNEAQ. The CDR3 length is 15 residues. V shed 0 bases and J shed 4 bases, with 13 bases lying between them.

This clonotype was counted between two and nine times. The chain has TRBV28 and TRBJ1-2, with 8 bases fitting TRBD1. The CDR3 runs 16 residues. After removal of 3 bases from V and 7 bases from J, the junction contained 13 bases not matched to a gene. The germline V gene encodes CDR1 MDHEN and CDR2 SYDVKM. The CDR3 nucleotides read TGTGCCAGCAGTTTCCCCTCAGGGGGCGCAGAGAGTGGCTACACCTTC. Translated, it gives CASSFPSGGAESGYTF.

There are many counts of this clonotype. The CDR3 region has the DNA TGTGCCAGCAGCTCCGGGACTAGCGGGGGGTACCAAGAGACCCAGTACTTC. Protein sequence: CASSSGTSGGYQETQYF. V usage is TRBV7-6 and J usage is TRBJ2-5, with 15 bases matching TRBD2. The CDR3 extends over 17 amino acids. Germline-derived CDR1 and CDR2 are SGHVS and FNYEAQ. V lost 4 bases and J lost 0; bases outside the gene matches: 3.

This clonotype was seen repeatedly, ten times or more. The chain links TRBV7-2 to TRBJ2-1, with 11 bases identical to TRBD2. CDR1 and CDR2 from the germline V gene are SGHTA and FQGNSA. The CDR3 is 16 residues long. Trimming took 5 bases from V and 3 from J; bases not matched to a gene: 6. The CDR3: CASSEGTSGRYNEQFF. CDR3 nucleotide sequence: TGTGCCAGCAGCGAAGGGACTAGCGGACGCTACAATGAGCAGTTCTTC.

Many counts were recorded for this clonotype. V and J are TRBV11-2 and TRBJ2-5; maybe TRBD2 (6 bases). Germline-derived CDR1 and CDR2 are SGHAT and FQNNGV. V was cut by 5 bases and J by 5 bases, with 18 bases left in between. The CDR3 has 15 amino acids. This chain's CDR3 is CASSPTWRVVETQYF. The CDR3, as DNA: TGTGCCAGCAGCCCCACCTGGAGGGTGGTGGAGACCCAGTACTTC.